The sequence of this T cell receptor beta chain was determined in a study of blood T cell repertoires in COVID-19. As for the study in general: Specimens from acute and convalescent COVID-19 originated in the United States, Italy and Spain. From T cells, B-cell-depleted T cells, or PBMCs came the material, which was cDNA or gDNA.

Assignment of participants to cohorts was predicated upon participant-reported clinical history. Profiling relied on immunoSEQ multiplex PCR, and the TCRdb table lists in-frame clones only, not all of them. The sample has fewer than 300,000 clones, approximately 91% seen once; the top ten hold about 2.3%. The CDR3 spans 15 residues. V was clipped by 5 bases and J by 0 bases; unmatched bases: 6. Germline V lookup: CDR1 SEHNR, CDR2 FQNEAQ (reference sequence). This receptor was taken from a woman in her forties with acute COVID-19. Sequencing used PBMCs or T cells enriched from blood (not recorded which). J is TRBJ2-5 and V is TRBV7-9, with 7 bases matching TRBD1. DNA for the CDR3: TGTGCCAGCAGCGCAAAACAGGGGTACCAAGAGACCCAGTACTTC. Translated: CASSAKQGYQETQYF.